The clone carrying this T cell receptor (beta chain) was detected only a few times. This sample is part of a study of blood T cell repertoires in COVID-19. Study in general: The analysed material was cDNA or gDNA that came from T cells, B-cell-depleted T cells, or PBMCs.

Per the authors' pipeline: Amplified reference gene primers provided the basis for estimating nucleated cell counts. The assay was immunoSEQ multiplex PCR, and TCRdb's table has in-frame clones only and misses some. V and J calls and clone size are as listed in that table; D and trimming were resolved from the DNA. Of more than 100,000 clones listed, more than 75% are singletons. There are 14 residues in the CDR3. Germline CDR1 KGHSH, CDR2 LQKENI. V dropped 3 bases and J dropped 7 bases, with 16 bases sitting between them. The material sequenced was peripheral blood. This sequence joins TRBV18 and TRBJ2-7; D is perhaps TRBD2 (6 bases). This sequence was found in a woman between 70 and 85 years old with acute or convalescent COVID-19. The CDR3: CASSPREPLGEQYF. The CDR3 DNA is TGTGCCAGCTCACCCCGGGAGCCATTGGGGGAGCAGTACTTC.